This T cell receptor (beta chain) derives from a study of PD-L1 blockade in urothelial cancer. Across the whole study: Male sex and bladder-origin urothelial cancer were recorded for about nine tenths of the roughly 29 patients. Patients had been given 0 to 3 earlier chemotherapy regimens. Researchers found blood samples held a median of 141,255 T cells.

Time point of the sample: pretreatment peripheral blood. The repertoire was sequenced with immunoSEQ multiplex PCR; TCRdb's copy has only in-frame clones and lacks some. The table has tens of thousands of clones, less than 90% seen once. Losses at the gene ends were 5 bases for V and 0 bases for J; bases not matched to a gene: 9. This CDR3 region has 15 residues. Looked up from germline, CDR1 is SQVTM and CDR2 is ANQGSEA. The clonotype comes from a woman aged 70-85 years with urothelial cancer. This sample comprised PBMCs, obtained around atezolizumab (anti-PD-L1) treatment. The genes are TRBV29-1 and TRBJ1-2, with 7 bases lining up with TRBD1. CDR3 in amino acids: CSVQGQERANYGYTF. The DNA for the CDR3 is TGCAGCGTTCAAGGACAGGAACGGGCTAACTATGGCTACACCTTC.